This is a list of T cell receptor beta chains from one sample in a study of T cell responses to AZD1222 COVID-19 vaccine. Method: immunoSEQ multiplex PCR; TCRdb's copy keeps in-frame clones and lacks some. Of about 100,000 clones listed, over 90% are singletons. The sequencing used peripheral blood, collected on day 0 of AZD1222 vaccination. The receptors were gathered from an adult in good health. Each CDR3 is given with its conserved first and last residue. The D gene is left open where the match is weak. Only some rows state a clone size, as once, few, many or a class for expanded clones.

clone_size: -; j_call: TRBJ1-3; d_call: -; v_call: TRBV11-2; cdr3_nt: TGTGCCAGCAGCTTAGATCAGGGGCCAGGAAACACCATATATTTT; cdr3_aa: CASSLDQGPGNTIYF
clone_size: -; j_call: TRBJ1-2; d_call: TRBD1; v_call: TRBV28; cdr3_nt: TGTGCCAGCAGTTTCAGGGACAGGGGCGTCTATGGCTACACCTTC; cdr3_aa: CASSFRDRGVYGYTF
clone_size: few; j_call: TRBJ1-6; d_call: TRBD1; v_call: TRBV7-3; cdr3_nt: TGTGCCAGCAGCTTAGACAGGGGATCACCCCTCCACTTT; cdr3_aa: CASSLDRGSPLHF
clone_size: -; j_call: TRBJ1-1; d_call: -; v_call: TRBV7-8; cdr3_nt: TGTGCCAGCAGCTTAGAAGGGTATCGGGGCACTGAAGCTTTCTTT; cdr3_aa: CASSLEGYRGTEAFF
clone_size: -; j_call: TRBJ1-1; d_call: -; v_call: TRBV28; cdr3_nt: TGTGCCAGCAGTTTCCAAGGCAGGAGTGAAGCTTTCTTT; cdr3_aa: CASSFQGRSEAFF
clone_size: -; j_call: TRBJ2-5; d_call: TRBD1; v_call: TRBV28; cdr3_nt: TGTGCCAGCAGTAGACAGGGGGGCGAGACCCAGTACTTC; cdr3_aa: CASSRQGGETQYF
clone_size: once; j_call: TRBJ2-1; d_call: TRBD2; v_call: TRBV27; cdr3_nt: TGTGCCAGCAATCCGGGACTAGCGGTCTACAATGAGCAGTTCTTC; cdr3_aa: CASNPGLAVYNEQFF
clone_size: -; j_call: TRBJ1-2; d_call: -; v_call: TRBV27; cdr3_nt: TGTGCCAGCAGTTTCTTGGGGGGCAACTATGGCTACACCTTC; cdr3_aa: CASSFLGGNYGYTF
clone_size: -; j_call: TRBJ1-1; d_call: TRBD1; v_call: TRBV19; cdr3_nt: TGTGCCAGTAGTACCCGGACAGGGGACGCTTTCTTT; cdr3_aa: CASSTRTGDAFF
clone_size: -; j_call: TRBJ2-7; d_call: TRBD2; v_call: TRBV5-1; cdr3_nt: TGCGCCAGCAGCTTGGCAGCGGGAAGTGCCGAGCAGTACTTC; cdr3_aa: CASSLAAGSAEQYF
clone_size: -; j_call: TRBJ2-1; d_call: TRBD2; v_call: TRBV14; cdr3_nt: TGTGCCAGCAGCCAGGGGACTAGCGTATACAATGAGCAGTTCTTC; cdr3_aa: CASSQGTSVYNEQFF
clone_size: -; j_call: TRBJ2-7; d_call: -; v_call: TRBV24-1; cdr3_nt: TGTGCCTACCTAGCTCGCGAGCAGTACTTC; cdr3_aa: CAYLAREQYF
clone_size: -; j_call: TRBJ1-2; d_call: -; v_call: TRBV7-8; cdr3_nt: TGTGCCAGCAGCTCCACAGGGATGGGGGACGACACCTTC; cdr3_aa: CASSSTGMGDDTF
clone_size: -; j_call: TRBJ1-1; d_call: -; v_call: TRBV5-1; cdr3_nt: TGCGCCAGCAGCTTGGGTCAGTACGGATCGAGCACTGAAGCTTTCTTT; cdr3_aa: CASSLGQYGSSTEAFF
clone_size: -; j_call: TRBJ1-2; d_call: -; v_call: TRBV12-3/TRBV12-4; cdr3_nt: TGTGCCAGCAGTTTACCTTCGGGGGATGGCTACACCTTC; cdr3_aa: CASSLPSGDGYTF
clone_size: -; j_call: TRBJ2-5; d_call: -; v_call: TRBV19; cdr3_nt: TGTGCCAGTAGCAGGGGACCCCAAGAGACCCAGTACTTC; cdr3_aa: CASSRGPQETQYF
clone_size: -; j_call: TRBJ2-1; d_call: TRBD2; v_call: TRBV7-9; cdr3_nt: TGTGCCAGCAGCTTAGATCTAGCGGGAGTAGGTGAGCAGTTCTTC; cdr3_aa: CASSLDLAGVGEQFF
clone_size: -; j_call: TRBJ1-6; d_call: -; v_call: TRBV15; cdr3_nt: TGTGCCACCAGCAGAGGACAGGCTGGATCACCCCTCCACTTT; cdr3_aa: CATSRGQAGSPLHF
clone_size: -; j_call: TRBJ2-3; d_call: -; v_call: TRBV9; cdr3_nt: TGTGCCAGCAGCGTAGTCAGCCTCACAGATACGCAGTATTTT; cdr3_aa: CASSVVSLTDTQYF
clone_size: -; j_call: TRBJ2-1; d_call: -; v_call: TRBV28; cdr3_nt: TGTGCCAGCATCGGCGGTAGCTCCTACAATGAGCAGTTCTTC; cdr3_aa: CASIGGSSYNEQFF
clone_size: -; j_call: TRBJ1-5; d_call: TRBD1; v_call: TRBV2; cdr3_nt: TGTGCCAGCAGCCCGGGACAGGGGAGCAATCAGCCCCAGCATTTT; cdr3_aa: CASSPGQGSNQPQHF
clone_size: -; j_call: TRBJ1-2; d_call: -; v_call: TRBV9; cdr3_nt: TGTGCCAGCAGCCCCTACGGGGAGAACTATGGCTACACCTTC; cdr3_aa: CASSPYGENYGYTF
clone_size: -; j_call: TRBJ2-3; d_call: -; v_call: TRBV5-6; cdr3_nt: TGTGCCAGCAGCTTGGGGTCTAGCTCGAATACGCAGTATTTT; cdr3_aa: CASSLGSSSNTQYF
clone_size: -; j_call: TRBJ2-7; d_call: -; v_call: TRBV30; cdr3_nt: TGTGCCTGGAGTGGAGGTAGCGACGAGCAGTACTTC; cdr3_aa: CAWSGGSDEQYF
clone_size: once; j_call: TRBJ1-1; d_call: TRBD1; v_call: TRBV28; cdr3_nt: TGTGCCAGCAGTTCGGGACAGGACACTGAAGCTTTCTTT; cdr3_aa: CASSSGQDTEAFF
clone_size: -; j_call: TRBJ1-2; d_call: TRBD1; v_call: TRBV28; cdr3_nt: TGTGCCAGCAGTCGTCCCGGGACAGGGGGCGGAGAGGGCTACACCTTC; cdr3_aa: CASSRPGTGGGEGYTF
clone_size: -; j_call: TRBJ2-1; d_call: -; v_call: TRBV6-6; cdr3_nt: TGTGCCAGCAGTTACACGGACTCAGACAATGAGCAGTTCTTC; cdr3_aa: CASSYTDSDNEQFF
clone_size: -; j_call: TRBJ2-1; d_call: TRBD2; v_call: TRBV7-9; cdr3_nt: TGTGCCAGCAGCGCGACTAGCGGGAGGGCCGCTGAGCAGTTCTTC; cdr3_aa: CASSATSGRAAEQFF
clone_size: -; j_call: TRBJ1-4; d_call: TRBD1; v_call: TRBV30; cdr3_nt: TGTGCCTGGTCGGGACAGGGGGGTAATGAAAAACTGTTTTTT; cdr3_aa: CAWSGQGGNEKLFF
clone_size: -; j_call: TRBJ1-6; d_call: -; v_call: TRBV5-1; cdr3_nt: TGCGCCAGCAGCTTGGATAGGGCCCGCGTCCTAACTCCGGCAGAATCACCCCTCCACTTT; cdr3_aa: CASSLDRARVLTPAESPLHF
clone_size: -; j_call: TRBJ2-2; d_call: TRBD2; v_call: TRBV30; cdr3_nt: TGTGCCTGGAGTGTGGGAAGGACTAGCGGGAGTCCCGGGGAGCTGTTTTTT; cdr3_aa: CAWSVGRTSGSPGELFF
clone_size: -; j_call: TRBJ1-3; d_call: -; v_call: TRBV19; cdr3_nt: TGTGCCAGTAGTACCACGACAGGAAACACCATATATTTT; cdr3_aa: CASSTTTGNTIYF
clone_size: -; j_call: TRBJ2-3; d_call: TRBD2; v_call: TRBV24-1; cdr3_nt: TGTGCCACCAGTGCCCCGGGACTAGCGGGAGAGGTAGATACGCAGTATTTT; cdr3_aa: CATSAPGLAGEVDTQYF
clone_size: -; j_call: TRBJ2-1; d_call: TRBD2; v_call: TRBV3-1/TRBV3-2; cdr3_nt: TGTGCCAGCAGCCAAGAAATCCTAGCGGGAGTCTACAATGAGCAGTTCTTC; cdr3_aa: CASSQEILAGVYNEQFF
clone_size: -; j_call: TRBJ1-1; d_call: -; v_call: TRBV3-1/TRBV3-2; cdr3_nt: TGTGCCAGCAGCCAAGAGGTGGGGTCCGGCGCTGAAGCTTTCTTT; cdr3_aa: CASSQEVGSGAEAFF
clone_size: -; j_call: TRBJ1-4; d_call: -; v_call: TRBV15; cdr3_nt: TGTGCCACCAGCATGGGGACGGGGAATGAAAAACTGTTTTTT; cdr3_aa: CATSMGTGNEKLFF
clone_size: -; j_call: TRBJ2-7; d_call: TRBD2; v_call: TRBV7-2; cdr3_nt: TGTGCCAGCAGCTTAAGGTGGGAGGGCTCCTACGAGCAGTACTTC; cdr3_aa: CASSLRWEGSYEQYF
clone_size: -; j_call: TRBJ2-3; d_call: TRBD2; v_call: TRBV5-1; cdr3_nt: TGCGCCAGCTTACTAGCGGGAGAGGGAGATACGCAGTATTTT; cdr3_aa: CASLLAGEGDTQYF
clone_size: -; j_call: TRBJ2-7; d_call: TRBD2; v_call: TRBV7-9; cdr3_nt: TGTGCCAGCAGCTTTAGCGCTTCTAGCGGGAAGGACGAGCAGTACTTC; cdr3_aa: CASSFSASSGKDEQYF
clone_size: once; j_call: TRBJ2-3; d_call: -; v_call: TRBV3-1/TRBV3-2; cdr3_nt: TGTGCCAGCAGCCAAGATTGGGGCCTCGTCACAGATACGCAGTATTTT; cdr3_aa: CASSQDWGLVTDTQYF
clone_size: -; j_call: TRBJ2-1; d_call: -; v_call: TRBV7-2; cdr3_nt: TGTGCCAGCAGCCCGGATTTCTCCTACAATGAGCAGTTCTTC; cdr3_aa: CASSPDFSYNEQFF
clone_size: -; j_call: TRBJ2-1; d_call: TRBD2; v_call: TRBV18; cdr3_nt: TGTGCCAGCTCCCCAAGACTAGCGGGAAGTGATGAGCAGTTCTTC; cdr3_aa: CASSPRLAGSDEQFF
clone_size: -; j_call: TRBJ2-2; d_call: -; v_call: TRBV6-5; cdr3_nt: TGTGCCAGCACTTACTGGGGGGAGCTGTTTTTT; cdr3_aa: CASTYWGELFF
clone_size: -; j_call: TRBJ2-7; d_call: -; v_call: TRBV5-1; cdr3_nt: TGCGCCAGCAGCTTGGGGGCAGGAATTAGCTCCTACGAGCAGTACTTC; cdr3_aa: CASSLGAGISSYEQYF
clone_size: -; j_call: TRBJ2-1; d_call: TRBD2; v_call: TRBV9; cdr3_nt: TGTGCCAGCACGACGACCAGGGCTAGCGGGAAGGGTAATGAGCAGTTCTTC; cdr3_aa: CASTTTRASGKGNEQFF
clone_size: -; j_call: TRBJ2-2; d_call: -; v_call: TRBV28; cdr3_nt: TGTGCCAGCAGTTTCGGTCAGGGTGAGACCGGGGAGCTGTTTTTT; cdr3_aa: CASSFGQGETGELFF
clone_size: once; j_call: TRBJ1-1; d_call: TRBD1; v_call: TRBV5-1; cdr3_nt: TGCGCCAGCAGCTTGACAGGGGGCGTGAACACTGAAGCTTTCTTT; cdr3_aa: CASSLTGGVNTEAFF
clone_size: -; j_call: TRBJ2-7; d_call: TRBD1; v_call: TRBV7-3; cdr3_nt: TGTGCCAGCAGCTACCGACAGGGGGCGCAAGTATTC; cdr3_aa: CASSYRQGAQVF
clone_size: -; j_call: TRBJ2-7; d_call: TRBD1; v_call: TRBV5-4; cdr3_nt: TGTGCCAGCAGCTTCGCCGGGACAGGGGGCGCAGGGCAGTACTTC; cdr3_aa: CASSFAGTGGAGQYF
clone_size: once; j_call: TRBJ2-5; d_call: -; v_call: TRBV3-1/TRBV3-2; cdr3_nt: TGTGCCAGCAGCCAATGGGGGTACCAAGAGACCCAGTACTTC; cdr3_aa: CASSQWGYQETQYF
clone_size: few; j_call: TRBJ2-7; d_call: TRBD1; v_call: TRBV19; cdr3_nt: TGTGCCAGTAGTATTGGGACAGATCTCTCCTACGAGCAGTACTTC; cdr3_aa: CASSIGTDLSYEQYF
clone_size: -; j_call: TRBJ1-3; d_call: -; v_call: TRBV28; cdr3_nt: TGTGCCAGCAGGGACCGGACGGCCAACTCTGGAAACACCATATATTTT; cdr3_aa: CASRDRTANSGNTIYF
clone_size: -; j_call: TRBJ1-5; d_call: -; v_call: TRBV2; cdr3_nt: TGTGCCAGCAGTGAGATACATCAAGATCAGCCCCAGCATTTT; cdr3_aa: CASSEIHQDQPQHF
clone_size: -; j_call: TRBJ2-7; d_call: -; v_call: TRBV28; cdr3_nt: TGTGCCAGCAGTAACCCGTCAGCGCAGTACGAGCAGTACTTC; cdr3_aa: CASSNPSAQYEQYF